This T cell receptor (beta chain) was captured by sequencing in a study of Ad26.COV2.S vaccination and SARS-CoV-2 variants (dated by TCRdb to about 2021). Broadly, across the study: Vaccine-arm donors were drawn from COV1001, a multicentre, randomized, double-blind, placebo-controlled phase I-IIa trial of Ad26.COV2.S in healthy adults. Trial participants were randomized into five groups of five: low-dose or high-dose Ad26.COV2.S given once or twice, or placebo on both occasions. Throughout the experiments and outcome assessment, investigators stayed blinded to trial group allocation. The TCR-sequenced set comprised approximately 30 samples: some 19 Ad26.COV2.S vaccine recipients, 5 placebo recipients and 8 SARS-CoV-2 convalescent individuals. Ad26.COV2.S was given intramuscularly at 5x10^10 or 1x10^11 viral particles, as a single shot or as two shots 56 days apart. The specificity and breadth of SARS-CoV-2-reactive T cell receptors after Ad26.COV2.S vaccination were assessed by TCRbeta repertoire sequencing.

TCRbeta CDR3 regions were sequenced with the immunoSEQ Assay. After extraction, genomic DNA underwent amplification by bias-controlled multiplex PCR, followed by high-throughput sequencing. Per the original workflow: To quantify the absolute abundance of every unique TCRbeta CDR3 region, sequences were collapsed and filtered. Usable DNA was measured by amplifying reference genes present in all nucleated cells, and TCRbeta template counts were normalized to that usable DNA to estimate T cell fraction. Repertoire TCRs were annotated as SARS-CoV-2-specific when V gene, CDR3 amino acid sequence and J gene were exactly matched to a known reactive TCR set. The reference SARS-CoV-2 TCR set came from MIRA and was filtered for enrichment in COVID-19-positive ImmuneCODE repertoires, removing public or cross-reactive TCRs. Based on the MIRA antigens, annotated TCRs were further analysed at the level of specific ORF or position within ORF. Breadth was defined as annotated unique rearrangements over total unique productive rearrangements; depth was the summed frequency of those rearrangements. Group comparisons of TCR breadth used two-sided Wilcoxon rank-sum tests. This immuneACCESS table, as held by TCRdb, lists in-frame sequences with V and J called but not all clones. Of the missing ones, under half trace to an unresolved V gene in checked studies; the others have no known cause. V and J calls and clone size are as listed in that table; D and trimming were resolved from the DNA. A total of hundreds of thousands of clones appear in this sample, about nine tenths of them only once. Together, the top ten hold 3.4% of the sample.

Taken from the germline V gene, the CDR1 and CDR2 loops are MRHNA and SNTAGT. V is clipped by 4 bases and J by 0 bases, and the sequence between their germline boundaries is 16 bases long. Inclusive of the bounding cysteine and phenylalanine, the CDR3 is 17 residues long. Solely the CDR3 DNA is kept, with 51 bases framed from the first base. In the case of this clone: Its antigen remains unidentified. One base away there is no much larger clone; base qualities are not given.

Paper-wide results and their limitations: The study was not powered for comparison of responses between vaccine doses or regimens. The authors noted that total T cell responses may have been underestimated by the TCR breadth and depth analyses. Compared with placebo recipients, Ad26.COV2.S recipients showed higher spike-specific TCR breadth (P = 0.0014). Non-spike TCR breadth was comparable between vaccine and placebo recipients, consistent with the vaccine containing only spike. Substantial breadth of spike-specific CD8+ and CD4+ T cell responses was reported after vaccination.

The treatment or condition label, as the study defines it: about 20 received Ad26.COV2.S at low or high dose, single or two shots; roughly 5 received placebo; per-sample allocation not given. For vaccine and placebo recipients, repertoires were sequenced using samples collected on day 63 after the first injection. In Cohort 1b, around 25 adults aged 18-55 years were enrolled at a single site in Boston, USA, between 29 July and 7 August 2020. Ad26.COV2.S was a replication-incompetent adenovirus type 26 vector expressing a prefusion-stabilized SARS-CoV-2 spike protein from the original Wuhan strain.

The chain couples TRBV6-4 to TRBJ2-4, with the D gene tentatively TRBD1 or TRBD2, based on 6 matching bases in each. The source of this sequence is a person between 18 and 59 years old who received the Ad26.COV2.S COVID-19 vaccine or a placebo. The sequencing used peripheral blood, collected in a trial of Ad26.COV2.S vaccine versus placebo. This receptor has the CDR3 CASSAEGGPLAKNIQYF. Here is the DNA: TGTGCCAGCAGTGCGGAAGGGGGGCCCCTAGCCAAAAACATTCAGTACTTC.